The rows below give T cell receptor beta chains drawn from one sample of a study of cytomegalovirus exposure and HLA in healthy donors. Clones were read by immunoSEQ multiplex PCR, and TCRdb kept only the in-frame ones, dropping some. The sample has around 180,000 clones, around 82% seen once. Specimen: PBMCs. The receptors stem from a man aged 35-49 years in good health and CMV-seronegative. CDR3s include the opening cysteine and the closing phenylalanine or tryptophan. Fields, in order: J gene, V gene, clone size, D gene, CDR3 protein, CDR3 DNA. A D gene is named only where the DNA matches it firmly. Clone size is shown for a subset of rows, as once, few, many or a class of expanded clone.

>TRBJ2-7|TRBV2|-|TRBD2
CASNGLATYEQYF
TGTGCCAGCAATGGACTAGCGACCTACGAGCAGTACTTC
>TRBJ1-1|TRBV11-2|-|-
CASSSRVRAFF
TGTGCCAGCAGCTCACGGGTTCGGGCTTTCTTT
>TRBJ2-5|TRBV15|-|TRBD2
CATKPTSGKETQYF
TGTGCCACCAAGCCCACTAGCGGGAAAGAGACCCAGTACTTC
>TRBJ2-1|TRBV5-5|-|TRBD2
CASSDRGVLKGEQFF
TGTGCCAGCAGCGATCGGGGGGTCTTAAAGGGTGAGCAGTTCTTC
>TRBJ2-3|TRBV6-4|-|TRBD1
CASSDSGQAGDTQYF
TGTGCCAGCAGTGACTCGGGACAGGCAGGGGATACGCAGTATTTT
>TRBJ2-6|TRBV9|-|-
CASSNPEGSGANVLTF
TGTGCCAGCAGCAACCCAGAGGGATCTGGGGCCAACGTCCTGACTTTC
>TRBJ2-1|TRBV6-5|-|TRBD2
CASSWDYYNEQFF
TGTGCCAGCAGTTGGGACTACTACAATGAGCAGTTCTTC
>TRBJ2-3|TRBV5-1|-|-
CASSLQGSTDTQYF
TGCGCCAGCAGCTTGCAGGGTAGCACAGATACGCAGTATTTT
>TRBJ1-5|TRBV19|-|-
CASSFGTARLNQPQHF
TGTGCCAGTAGTTTCGGGACTGCTCGCCTGAATCAGCCCCAGCATTTT
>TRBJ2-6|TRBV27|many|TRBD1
CASSPSIPGTVSSGANVLTF
TGTGCCAGCAGTCCAAGTATCCCCGGGACAGTTAGCTCTGGGGCCAACGTCCTGACTTTC
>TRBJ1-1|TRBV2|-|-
CASSEAKGLRGMNTEAFF
TGTGCCAGCAGTGAAGCGAAGGGTCTTAGGGGGATGAACACTGAAGCTTTCTTT
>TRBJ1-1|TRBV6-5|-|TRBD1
CASSPTGGNTEAFF
TGTGCCAGCAGTCCGACAGGGGGTAACACTGAAGCTTTCTTT
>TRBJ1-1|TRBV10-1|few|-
CASSETYSTEAFF
TGCGCCAGCAGTGAGACGTACTCCACTGAAGCTTTCTTT
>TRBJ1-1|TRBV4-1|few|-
CASSQGWRNTGNTEAFF
TGCGCCAGCAGCCAAGGATGGCGGAACACGGGTAACACTGAAGCTTTCTTT
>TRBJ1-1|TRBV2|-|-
CASSPAENTEAFF
TGTGCCAGCAGCCCCGCGGAGAACACTGAAGCTTTCTTT
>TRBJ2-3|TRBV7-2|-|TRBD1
CASSSPGRDRGTDTQYF
TGTGCCAGCAGCTCCCCAGGTCGGGACAGGGGCACAGATACGCAGTATTTT
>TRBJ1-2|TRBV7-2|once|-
CASSSRTVYGYTF
TGTGCCAGCAGCTCTAGGACAGTCTATGGCTACACCTTC
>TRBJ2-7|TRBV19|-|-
CASRVRAESSYEQYF
TGTGCCAGTAGGGTGCGGGCTGAGAGCTCCTACGAGCAGTACTTC
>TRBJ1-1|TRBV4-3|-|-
CASSQDPLGGGWNTEAFF
TGCGCCAGCAGCCAAGATCCTTTGGGAGGGGGTTGGAACACTGAAGCTTTCTTT
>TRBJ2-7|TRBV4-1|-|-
CASGPPGYEQYF
TGCGCCAGCGGCCCCCCGGGCTACGAGCAGTACTTC
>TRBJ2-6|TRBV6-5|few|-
CASISGANVLTF
TGTGCCAGCATATCTGGGGCCAACGTCCTGACTTTC
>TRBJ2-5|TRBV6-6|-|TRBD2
CASSYSGEGLETQYF
TGTGCCAGCAGTTACTCGGGGGAGGGTTTAGAGACCCAGTACTTC
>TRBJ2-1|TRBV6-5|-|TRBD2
CASRGASGGRNEQFF
TGTGCCAGCAGAGGAGCTAGCGGGGGGCGCAATGAGCAGTTCTTC
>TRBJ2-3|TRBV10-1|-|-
CASSESPGNRQYF
TGCGCCAGCAGTGAGTCTCCAGGGAATCGACAGTATTTT
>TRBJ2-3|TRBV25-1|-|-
CASSDFGFGFLDTQYF
TGTGCCAGCAGTGACTTCGGGTTCGGGTTTCTGGATACGCAGTATTTT
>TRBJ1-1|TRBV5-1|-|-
CASSLQGWNTEAFF
TGCGCCAGCAGCTTGCAGGGCTGGAACACTGAAGCTTTCTTT
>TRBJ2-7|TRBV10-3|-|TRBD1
CAIRAGTGSYEQYF
TGTGCCATCAGGGCCGGGACAGGATCCTACGAGCAGTACTTC
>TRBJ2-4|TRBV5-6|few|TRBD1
CASSLMTGGGDKNIQYF
TGTGCCAGCAGCTTGATGACAGGGGGCGGGGACAAAAACATTCAGTACTTC
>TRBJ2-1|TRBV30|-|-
CAWSVGGSGNEQFF
TGTGCCTGGAGTGTGGGTGGGAGTGGGAATGAGCAGTTCTTC
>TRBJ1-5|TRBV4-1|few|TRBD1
CASSQSGTGSNQPQHF
TGCGCCAGCAGCCAGTCCGGGACAGGAAGCAATCAGCCCCAGCATTTT
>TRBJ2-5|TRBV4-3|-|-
CASSQDRGASGAQYF
TGCGCCAGCAGCCAAGATCGGGGGGCATCAGGGGCCCAGTACTTC
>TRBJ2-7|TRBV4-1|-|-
CASSQAEEKYEQYF
TGCGCCAGCAGCCAAGCGGAGGAAAAATACGAGCAGTACTTC
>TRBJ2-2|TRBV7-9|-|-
CASRPATGELFF
TGTGCCAGCAGACCAGCGACCGGGGAGCTGTTTTTT
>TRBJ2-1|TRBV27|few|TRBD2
CASSKLAGGLNEQFF
TGTGCCAGCAGTAAACTAGCGGGGGGGCTCAATGAGCAGTTCTTC
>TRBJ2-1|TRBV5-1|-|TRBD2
CASSLRGTNNEQFF
TGCGCCAGCAGCTTGCGGGGGACTAACAATGAGCAGTTCTTC
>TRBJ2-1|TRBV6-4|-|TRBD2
CASSDSGLNNEQFF
TGTGCCAGCAGTGACTCGGGACTAAACAATGAGCAGTTCTTC
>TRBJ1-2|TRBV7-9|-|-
CASSNRRAGGYTF
TGTGCCAGCAGCAACCGGAGGGCGGGCGGCTACACCTTC